The 8 T cell receptor beta chains below were found in one sample sequenced in a study of cytomegalovirus exposure and HLA in healthy donors. Profiled with immunoSEQ multiplex PCR; TCRdb holds only in-frame clones, not every one. The sample has around 140,000 clones, 80% to 90% seen once. The specimen was PBMCs. The origin of the receptors is a woman under 30 in good health and CMV-seronegative.

The V call is TRBV19, the J call TRBJ1-1; a weak D match, TRBD1 (5 bases). Germline CDR1 LNHDA, CDR2 SQIVND (reference sequence). Trimming left V 5 bases short and J 3 bases short, with 13 bases between. The CDR3 totals 14 residues. CDR3 DNA sequence: TGTGCCAGTAGTCGGGCAGGGATTGACACTGAAGCTTTCTTT. It is translated as CASSRAGIDTEAFF. Full variable domain (outside the CDR3, taken from reference TRBV19 and TRBJ1-1): DGGITQSPKYLFRKEGQNVTLSCEQNLNHDAMYWYRQDPGQGLRLIYYSQIVNDFQKGDIAEGYSVSREKKESFPLTVTSAQKNPTAFYLCASSRAGIDTEAFFGQGTRLTVV.

This clone was found once. The chain carries TRBV27 and TRBJ1-4; 9 bases align to TRBD1. V was pared by 3 bases and J by 8 bases, with 7 bases of the junction left unmatched. CDR3 length: 15 amino acids. The germline V gene encodes CDR1 MNHEY and CDR2 SMNVEV (reference sequence). For the CDR3, the DNA is TGTGCCAGCAGTTTTGGGGACAGGGTAGGGGAAAAACTGTTTTTT. It translates to CASSFGDRVGEKLFF.

The chain links TRBV9 to TRBJ2-2; D is perhaps TRBD2 (5 bases). V lost 1 base and J 6 bases, leaving 13 bases between the germline ends. This CDR3 comprises 15 residues. Germline assignment: CDR1 SGDLS and CDR2 YYNGEE. The CDR3 coding sequence is TGTGCCAGCAGCGTAAAGGGTACGGGGTCCGGGGAGCTGTTTTTT. Amino acid sequence: CASSVKGTGSGELFF.

The rearrangement uses TRBV2 and TRBJ1-1; 7 nucleotides match TRBD1. Trimming cost V 7 bases and J 6 bases; bases outside gene matches: 14. The V gene's germline CDR1 is SNHLY and CDR2 FYNNEI. The CDR3 loop spans 15 amino acids. The CDR3 here is CASKREGQAASEAFF. The CDR3 DNA reads TGTGCCAGCAAAAGGGAAGGACAGGCCGCTTCTGAAGCTTTCTTT.

The CDR3 protein is CASSTAAGTSGASYEQYF. The CDR3 nucleotides are TGTGCCAGCAGCACCGCCGCCGGGACTAGCGGGGCGTCCTACGAGCAGTACTTC. The V call is TRBV7-2, the J call TRBJ2-7; TRBD2 aligns across 13 bases. CDR3 size: 18 residues. Per the germline V gene, CDR1 is SGHTA and CDR2 is FQGNSA. V was clipped by 5 bases and J by 1 base; unmatched bases: 11. The whole variable domain, remainder taken from reference TRBV7-2 and TRBJ2-7, is GAGVSQSPSNKVTEKGKDVELRCDPISGHTALYWYRQSLGQGLEFLIYFQGNSAPDKSGLPSDRFSAERTGGSVSTLTIQRTQQEDSAVYLCASSTAAGTSGASYEQYFGPGTRLTVT.

The chain has TRBV5-6 and TRBJ1-4, with TRBD1 identical over 8 bases. The CDR3 runs to 13 residues. With 4 bases clipped from V and 10 bases from J, the junction kept 6 bases outside the gene matches. Germline V gene sequence: CDR1 SGHDT, CDR2 YYEEEE. The CDR3 sequence is CASSIWTGRKLFF. The CDR3 DNA follows: TGTGCCAGCAGCATATGGACAGGGAGAAAACTGTTTTTT.

V and J are TRBV2 and TRBJ2-1, with 12 bases that match TRBD2. J lost 7 bases, V lost 6 bases, and 7 bases had no gene match. Germline V gene sequence: CDR1 SNHLY, CDR2 FYNNEI. The CDR3 sequence is 15 residues long. DNA for the CDR3: TGTGCCAGCAGGGAGACTAGCGGGGGCCGGAATGAGCAGTTCTTC. This gives the protein CASRETSGGRNEQFF.

The genes are TRBV2 and TRBJ1-1; D ambiguous. Germline loops: CDR1 SNHLY, CDR2 FYNNEI. There are 14 residues in the CDR3. Trimming took 4 bases from V and 0 from J, leaving 9 bases between them. The CDR3 here is CASSVSLMNTEAFF. CDR3 DNA sequence: TGTGCCAGCAGTGTTAGCCTGATGAACACTGAAGCTTTCTTT.